The subject of this entry is one T cell receptor beta chain. The source of the sample is a study of control samples from healthy donors and cancer patients. Trimming cost V 7 bases and J 8 bases; bases outside gene matches: 9. The CDR3 runs to 13 residues. The data were produced by immunoSEQ multiplex PCR, yet TCRdb's version contains in-frame clones alone and is incomplete. The sample records approximately 97,000 clones, around four fifths being singletons. Source material: blood. The genes are TRBV12-3 or TRBV12-4 and TRBJ1-2; TRBD1 agrees at 8 bases. The sequence was collected from a young man in good health. CDR3 amino acids: CASTVTGGIGYTF. The CDR3 DNA is TGTGCCAGCACCGTTACAGGGGGGATAGGCTACACCTTC.